A selection of T cell receptor beta chains follows, all from one sample in a study of blood T cell repertoires in COVID-19. Only in-frame clones appear in the TCRdb table, and some are missing; sequencing was by immunoSEQ multiplex PCR. Of fewer than 100,000 clones listed, about four fifths are singletons. Sequencing input: peripheral blood. All receptors derive from a human donor in a cohort sampled during active COVID-19. Both conserved end residues are part of each CDR3. D genes are given only for firm matches. Clone sizes are given selectively: once, few, many, or a class where the clone is expanded.

J: TRBJ2-2; D: NA; size: few; V: TRBV3-1/TRBV3-2; DNA: TGTGCCAGCAGCCACGGGGAACCCGGGGAGCTGTTTTTT; CDR3: CASSHGEPGELFF
J: TRBJ1-1; D: TRBD1; size: NA; V: TRBV18; DNA: TGTGCCAGCTCACCTACAGGACAGGGTGGCACTGAAGCTTTCTTT; CDR3: CASSPTGQGGTEAFF
J: TRBJ1-2; D: NA; size: NA; V: TRBV21-1; DNA: TGTGCCAGCAGCTACACCCGCCCCGGGACACCTCGGAGGGGCTACACCTTC; CDR3: CASSYTRPGTPRRGYTF
J: TRBJ2-1; D: NA; size: NA; V: TRBV6-2/TRBV6-3; DNA: TGTGCCAGCAGTCGAATGAGTTACCCAAATTACAATGAGCAGTTCTTC; CDR3: CASSRMSYPNYNEQFF
J: TRBJ2-3; D: NA; size: NA; V: TRBV5-1; DNA: TGCGCCAGCAGCTTAATAGCGGCCTCGAGCACAGATACGCAGTATTTT; CDR3: CASSLIAASSTDTQYF
J: TRBJ1-6; D: TRBD1; size: NA; V: TRBV28; DNA: TGTGCCAGCAGTGTACCGGGACGGGGGACAGATAATTCACCCCTCCACTTT; CDR3: CASSVPGRGTDNSPLHF
J: TRBJ2-7; D: TRBD1; size: NA; V: TRBV5-1; DNA: TGCGCCAGCAGCCCCGAAACGGGGACAGGAGAAGCGGGGCAGTACTTC; CDR3: CASSPETGTGEAGQYF
J: TRBJ1-5; D: NA; size: NA; V: TRBV6-6; DNA: TGTGCCAGCAGCTACCCGGTGGTAGATAGCAATCAGCCCCAGCATTTT; CDR3: CASSYPVVDSNQPQHF
J: TRBJ2-1; D: TRBD1; size: NA; V: TRBV25-1; DNA: TGTGCCAGCAGTGAGACAGGGAGTGAGAGGTTAGATGAGCAGTTCTTC; CDR3: CASSETGSERLDEQFF
J: TRBJ2-1; D: TRBD1; size: few; V: TRBV5-1; DNA: TGCGCCAGCAGCGGACAGGGGGGTACCTACAATGAGCAGTTCTTC; CDR3: CASSGQGGTYNEQFF
J: TRBJ1-1; D: NA; size: once; V: TRBV6-1; DNA: TGTGCCAGCAGTGACAGGGGAGCTTTCTTT; CDR3: CASSDRGAFF
J: TRBJ1-4; D: NA; size: NA; V: TRBV4-1; DNA: TGCGCCAGCAGCCAAGAGGGGGGGGCTAATGAAAAACTGTTTTTT; CDR3: CASSQEGGANEKLFF
J: TRBJ2-5; D: NA; size: once; V: TRBV7-8; DNA: TGTGCCAGCAGCTTAGTGGTGCTGAGCGGAGAGACCCAGTACTTC; CDR3: CASSLVVLSGETQYF
J: TRBJ1-4; D: NA; size: NA; V: TRBV9; DNA: TGTGCCAGCAGCTCCTCTTTAGGGGCAACTAATGAAAAACTGTTTTTT; CDR3: CASSSSLGATNEKLFF
J: TRBJ2-3; D: NA; size: NA; V: TRBV21-1; DNA: TGTGCCAGCAGCAAAGAGGGTACAGGGCGGGCAGATACGCAGTATTTT; CDR3: CASSKEGTGRADTQYF
J: TRBJ1-6; D: TRBD1; size: NA; V: TRBV5-1; DNA: TGCGCCAGCAGCTTGCCTCAGGGGGAATCACCCCTCCACTTT; CDR3: CASSLPQGESPLHF
J: TRBJ1-4; D: TRBD1; size: NA; V: TRBV19; DNA: TGTGCCAGTAGTGGGACAGGGAGCTATGAAAAACTGTTTTTT; CDR3: CASSGTGSYEKLFF
J: TRBJ1-1; D: NA; size: NA; V: TRBV19; DNA: TGTGCCAGTAGTATAAGGCAGGGTACAGCTTTCTTT; CDR3: CASSIRQGTAFF
J: TRBJ2-7; D: TRBD2; size: NA; V: TRBV25-1; DNA: TGTGCCAGCAGTAAGACTAGCGGGAGGGTTCCCCCCTACGAGCAGTACTTC; CDR3: CASSKTSGRVPPYEQYF
J: TRBJ2-7; D: NA; size: NA; V: TRBV19; DNA: TGTGCCAGTAGGGGCAGAACCTACGAGCAGTACTTC; CDR3: CASRGRTYEQYF
J: TRBJ2-1; D: TRBD2; size: once; V: TRBV20-1; DNA: TGCAGTGCTAGGCGCCTAGCGGGGCAGTTCTTC; CDR3: CSARRLAGQFF
J: TRBJ2-7; D: NA; size: NA; V: TRBV12-3/TRBV12-4; DNA: TGTGCCAGCAGTTTTCAGGGAGGCGAGCAGTACTTC; CDR3: CASSFQGGEQYF
J: TRBJ2-1; D: TRBD2; size: once; V: TRBV7-9; DNA: TGTGCCAGCAGCTTCTGGCGGGAGTGGAAGAATGAGCAGTTCTTC; CDR3: CASSFWREWKNEQFF
J: TRBJ1-1; D: TRBD1; size: NA; V: TRBV5-5; DNA: TGTGCCAGCAGCCCGAGGACAGGGGGCTCGGACACTGAAGCTTTCTTT; CDR3: CASSPRTGGSDTEAFF
J: TRBJ2-7; D: TRBD1; size: NA; V: TRBV3-1/TRBV3-2; DNA: TGTGCCAGCAGCCAAGATATCCAGGGGGCGGAGGAGCAGTACTTC; CDR3: CASSQDIQGAEEQYF
J: TRBJ2-3; D: NA; size: NA; V: TRBV10-3; DNA: TGTGCCATCAGTGAGTACTTTACAGATACGCAGTATTTT; CDR3: CAISEYFTDTQYF
J: TRBJ2-2; D: TRBD2; size: NA; V: TRBV7-6; DNA: TGTGCCAGCAGCCCAGGACTAGCGGGTAACACCGGGGAGCTGTTTTTT; CDR3: CASSPGLAGNTGELFF
J: TRBJ2-3; D: TRBD2; size: NA; V: TRBV7-3; DNA: TGTGCCAGCAGCCAATCTAGCGGGCCGACAGATACGCAGTATTTT; CDR3: CASSQSSGPTDTQYF
J: TRBJ2-7; D: TRBD2; size: NA; V: TRBV15; DNA: TGTGCCACCAGCAGAGGAGGCGGGAGGTCCTACGAGCAGTACTTC; CDR3: CATSRGGGRSYEQYF
J: TRBJ1-1; D: NA; size: NA; V: TRBV12-3/TRBV12-4; DNA: TGTGCCAGCAGACTAAGCACTGAAGCTTTCTTT; CDR3: CASRLSTEAFF
J: TRBJ2-1; D: TRBD2; size: once; V: TRBV24-1; DNA: TGTGCCACCAGTGAATCTAGCGGGAGGGGCCCCCAGGGTGAGCAGTTCTTC; CDR3: CATSESSGRGPQGEQFF
J: TRBJ2-2; D: TRBD2; size: NA; V: TRBV19; DNA: TGTGCCAGTAGTACGGGACTAGCGGGAGGAGCGTCCGGGGAGCTGTTTTTT; CDR3: CASSTGLAGGASGELFF
J: TRBJ2-1; D: NA; size: once; V: TRBV19; DNA: TGTGCCAGTAGTATACACCGGTATGAGCAGTTCTTC; CDR3: CASSIHRYEQFF
J: TRBJ1-2; D: TRBD1; size: NA; V: TRBV16; DNA: TGTGCCAGCAGTACCACCGGGACAGGGTCTAACTATGGCTACACCTTC; CDR3: CASSTTGTGSNYGYTF
J: TRBJ2-7; D: NA; size: NA; V: TRBV19; DNA: TGTGCCAGTAGCCGACCGCGGGAACCCTACGAGCAGTACTTC; CDR3: CASSRPREPYEQYF
J: TRBJ1-2; D: TRBD1; size: NA; V: TRBV30; DNA: TGTGCCTGGGGCACAGGGGGCGACTATGGCTACACCTTC; CDR3: CAWGTGGDYGYTF
J: TRBJ2-7; D: TRBD2; size: many; V: TRBV15; DNA: TGTGCCACCAGCCTGACTAGCGGGAGCAACGAGCAGTACTTC; CDR3: CATSLTSGSNEQYF
J: TRBJ2-3; D: TRBD2; size: NA; V: TRBV15; DNA: TGTGCCACCAGCAGAGGGACTAGCGGATTCACAGATACGCAGTATTTT; CDR3: CATSRGTSGFTDTQYF
J: TRBJ2-5; D: NA; size: NA; V: TRBV7-2; DNA: TGTGCCAGCAGCTTAGGCGGACAAGAAGAGACCCAGTACTTC; CDR3: CASSLGGQEETQYF
J: TRBJ2-3; D: TRBD2; size: NA; V: TRBV3-1/TRBV3-2; DNA: TGTGCCAGCAGCCATCCCCGCCGTTCGGGATTATCGGGAGGGTTAGATACGCAGTATTTT; CDR3: CASSHPRRSGLSGGLDTQYF